This T cell receptor (beta chain) comes out of a study of identical twins. At least ten counts were recorded for this clonotype. Its specificity is unknown. Study conclusions and caveats: Sequences that were beta out-of-frame showed weaker excess twin sharing. Memory repertoires lacked the insertion deficit that abundant cord blood beta clonotypes showed. Models underpredicted monozygotic twin sharing of out-of-frame TCR alpha.

One entry per CDR3 protein, called by TCRdb with MiXCR from the 5' RACE reads. The sample lists more than 650,000 distinct CDR3 sequences, over 5% seen once, with roughly 1.8% in the top ten. Each donor was a healthy Caucasian. The CDR3 loop spans 12 amino acids. V shed 5 bases and J shed 6 bases, with 11 bases lying between them. Germline V gives CDR1 DFQATT, CDR2 SNEGSKA (reference sequence). Material: naive T cells sorted from blood. This rearrangement joins TRBV20-1 to TRBJ1-5, with a tentative D call TRBD1 (6 bases). The sequence was collected from a man aged 18 to 29 in good health. The CDR3 loop reads CSALQGSQPQHF. The CDR3 DNA reads as TGCAGTGCTCTACAGGGAAGTCAGCCCCAGCATTTT.